This is a list of T cell receptor beta chains from one sample in a study of immune characterization of retroperitoneal liposarcoma. TCRdb re-called the PCR reads through MiXCR, storing one row per CDR3 protein. The sample has 5,000 to 6,000 distinct CDR3 sequences, about a third seen once. Sequenced sample: tumor tissue. These TCRs come from a female donor with retroperitoneal liposarcoma. Each CDR3 is given with its conserved first and last residue. A D gene is named only where the DNA matches it firmly. A row's size may be missing; if present it is once, few, many or a size class.

clone_size	v_call	d_call	j_call	cdr3_nt	cdr3_aa
-	TRBV25-1	TRBD2	TRBJ2-1	TGTGCCAGCAGTGAAGGGGGACTAGCGGGGAATGAGCAGTTCTTC	CASSEGGLAGNEQFF
-	TRBV6-1	TRBD2	TRBJ2-1	TGTGCCAGCACGGTGGGAGGGCCCCACAATGAGCAGTTCTTC	CASTVGGPHNEQFF
many	TRBV6-6	-	TRBJ2-7	TGTGCCAGCAGTTACTCGAGGTACTACGAGCAGTACTTC	CASSYSRYYEQYF
-	TRBV6-8	TRBD1	TRBJ1-1	TGTGCCAGCAGCTCCGGGACAGGGGGCGACACTGAAGCTTTCTTT	CASSSGTGGDTEAFF
-	TRBV7-6	-	TRBJ2-5	TGTGCCAGCATAAAAGACACAGAAGAGACCCAGTACTTC	CASIKDTEETQYF
many	TRBV7-8	-	TRBJ1-4	TGTGCCAGCAGCTTAGGAGGGGTGGGTGAAAAACTGTTTTTT	CASSLGGVGEKLFF
medium-sized	TRBV5-8	-	TRBJ2-3	TGTGCCAGCAGCCTCACGGGACACGGCACAGATACGCAGTATTTT	CASSLTGHGTDTQYF
few	TRBV7-8	TRBD2	TRBJ2-5	TGTGCCAGCAGCCTCGGGACTAGCGGGAGGAATGAGCAGTACTTC	CASSLGTSGRNEQYF
many	TRBV27	TRBD1	TRBJ1-1	TGTGCCAGCAGCAGAGGGACAGGGGTGACCACTGAAGCTTTCTTT	CASSRGTGVTTEAFF
-	TRBV6-5	-	TRBJ2-7	TGTGCCAGCAGTTACTCGATTAGGAGTCCCTCCTACGAGCAGTACTTC	CASSYSIRSPSYEQYF
-	TRBV11-1	-	TRBJ2-3	TGTGCCAGCAGCTCGCGAGCGGAGGCAGATACGCAGTATTTT	CASSSRAEADTQYF
-	TRBV6-8	-	TRBJ1-3	TGTGCCAGCACTTCCCCGGGCGTTCGCTCTGGAAACACCATATATTTT	CASTSPGVRSGNTIYF
many	TRBV7-2	-	TRBJ2-7	TGTGCCAGCAGCATAGATACGGGAGTAACCTACGAGCAGTACTTC	CASSIDTGVTYEQYF
many	TRBV19	-	TRBJ2-3	TGTGCCAGTAGTATATTCAGGAAGGGGAGCACAGATACGCAGTATTTT	CASSIFRKGSTDTQYF